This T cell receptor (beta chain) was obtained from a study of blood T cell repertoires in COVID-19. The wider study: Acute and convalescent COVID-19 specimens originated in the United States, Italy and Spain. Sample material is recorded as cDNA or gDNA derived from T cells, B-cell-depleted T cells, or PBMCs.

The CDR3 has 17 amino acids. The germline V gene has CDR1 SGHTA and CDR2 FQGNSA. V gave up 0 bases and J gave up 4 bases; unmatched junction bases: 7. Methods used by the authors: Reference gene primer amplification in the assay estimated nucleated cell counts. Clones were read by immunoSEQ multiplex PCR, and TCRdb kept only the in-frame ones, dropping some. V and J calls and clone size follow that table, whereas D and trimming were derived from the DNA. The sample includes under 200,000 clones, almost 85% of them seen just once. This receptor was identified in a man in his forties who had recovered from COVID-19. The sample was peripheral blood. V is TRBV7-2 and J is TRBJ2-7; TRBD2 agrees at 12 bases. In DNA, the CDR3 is TGTGCCAGCAGCTTAGCTGCCCTAGCGGGGGGGCCGTACGAGCAGTACTTC. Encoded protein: CASSLAALAGGPYEQYF.